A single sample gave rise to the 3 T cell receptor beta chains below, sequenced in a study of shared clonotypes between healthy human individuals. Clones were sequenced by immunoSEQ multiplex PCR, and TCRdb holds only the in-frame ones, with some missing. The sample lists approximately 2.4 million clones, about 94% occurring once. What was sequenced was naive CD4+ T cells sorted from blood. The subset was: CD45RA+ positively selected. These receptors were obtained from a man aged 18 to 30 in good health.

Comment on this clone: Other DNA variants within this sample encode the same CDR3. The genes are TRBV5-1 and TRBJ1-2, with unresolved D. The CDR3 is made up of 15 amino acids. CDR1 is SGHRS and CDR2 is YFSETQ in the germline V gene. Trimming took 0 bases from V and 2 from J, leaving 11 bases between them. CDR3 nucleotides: TGCGCCAGCAGCTTGGAGGGTGGGAAAAACTATGGCTACACCTTC. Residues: CASSLEGGKNYGYTF.

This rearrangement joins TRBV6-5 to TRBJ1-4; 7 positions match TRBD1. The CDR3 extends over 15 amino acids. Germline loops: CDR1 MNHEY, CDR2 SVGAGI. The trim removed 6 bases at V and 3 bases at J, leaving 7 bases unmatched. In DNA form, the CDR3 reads TGTGCCAGCAGGGCCTTGGGACAGCCTAATGAAAAACTGTTTTTT. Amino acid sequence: CASRALGQPNEKLFF.

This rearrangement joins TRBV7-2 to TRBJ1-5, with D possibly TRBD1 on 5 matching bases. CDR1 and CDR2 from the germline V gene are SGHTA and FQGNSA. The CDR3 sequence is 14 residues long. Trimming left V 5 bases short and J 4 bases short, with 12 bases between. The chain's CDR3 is CASSIGDLNQPQHF. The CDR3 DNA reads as TGTGCCAGCAGCATAGGGGATCTAAATCAGCCCCAGCATTTT.